This T cell receptor (beta chain) came from a study of shared clonotypes between healthy human individuals (dated by TCRdb to about 2020). Turning to the overall study: Two women and three men aged 18 to 49 years were included in the cohort. Per donor, three plates each were used for CD4 naive and CD4 memory, two for CD8 naive, and one for CD8 memory. To estimate repertoire size and how much clonotypes are shared between individuals, the study performed deep sequencing of blood TCR repertoires from roughly five healthy adults. To increase sequencing depth and limit assay-specific biases, TCR repertoire library preparation and sequencing were carried out by different laboratories using diverse techniques. Leukapheresis yielded between about 0.85 and 10 billion PBMCs per donor. Overall study outcomes, separate from this receptor: Pairwise subsampling led to the expectation that sequencing depth would affect the degree of clonotype sharing among donors. The small number of donors limited the genetic and exposure-history diversity represented. Naive subsets generally had larger estimated clonotype richness than memory subsets did. Rarefaction of sorted-subset datasets indicated incomplete sequencing despite the large sequencing depth. Sampling was restricted to blood, and TCR repertoires in tissues likely differ from the TCR repertoires found in blood. Clonotypes shared by all four sorted-subset donors showed higher generation probabilities than non-shared clonotypes. Across a few donors, 5% to 6% of naive CD4, 3.5% of naive CD8, roughly 2.3% of memory CD4, and roughly 0.41% of memory CD8 clonotypes were shared.

Healthy HIV-negative adults with no recently reported acute infections or vaccinations were included as donors. All donors were Caucasian adults living in Nashville, Tennessee, USA. Magnetic negative selection was used to enrich CD4+ T cells, after which naive cells were positively selected on CD45RA and the negative fraction became the memory subset. Blood was obtained by leukapheresis, after which PBMCs were separated by Ficoll-Histopaque density gradient centrifugation and cryopreserved in liquid nitrogen vapor phase. Analytical flow cytometry was used to check the purity and quantity of every magnetically sorted T cell population. Genomic DNA was isolated from every sorted fraction and measured by UV absorbance on a Nanodrop 2000c. Using the deep immunoSEQ assay, multiplex PCR amplified TCR CDR3 regions from genomic DNA. For each cell subset, the extracted genomic DNA was distributed evenly across all wells of several immunoSEQ 96-well plates, and each plate served as one replicate. For sorted subsets, around 200 ng genomic DNA, equal to 25,000 to 35,000 T cell genomes, was loaded into each replicate PCR. The purified libraries were quantified using a Qubit 3.0 fluorometer, sized with a Bioanalyzer 2100, and then quantified again using the KAPA Library Quantification kit. Every immunoSEQ 96-well plate was sequenced on a separate single-read 150-cycle Illumina NextSeq 550 flow cell. Concerning the study's data processing: The immunoSEQ output contained only junctional sequences without quality scores, so filtering could not match that applied to full-length reads. To assign V/J genes and CDR3, sequences were annotated against IMGT germline references using PyIR, a Python wrapper for IgBLAST v1.9. Reads with weak V/J assignments (E-value above 1e-6), missing CDR3, stop codons, out-of-frame junctions, or ambiguous translated residues were removed. V3J clonotypes were defined as sequences sharing the same inferred V gene, J gene, and CDR3 amino acid sequence. Percentage overlap between repertoires was calculated by dividing the number of shared unique clonotypes by the size of the smaller repertoire. Repertoire richness was assessed with RTK rarefaction, the Chao1 estimator, and Recon v2.1 estimates of unobserved clonotypes. OLGA was used to compute generation probabilities for all TCRbeta clonotypes that the gDNA method yielded from a handful of donors. Drawn from immuneACCESS, this table holds only the in-frame rearrangements with V and J called that TCRdb kept. Clones are partly lost; checked studies trace under half to an unresolved V gene and leave the rest unexplained. The DNA was the basis for D and trimming; V, J and clone size are from that table. For this sample there are 2 million to 2.5 million clones; roughly 90% appear just once. The ten largest account for 0.37% of the sample.

CDR1 SGDLS and CDR2 YYNGEE are derived from the germline V gene. Clipping removes 4 bases from V and 10 bases from J, with 15 as the unmatched junction base count. The CDR3 measures 16 amino acids from cysteine to phenylalanine. Only the CDR3 part of the read is kept: 48 bases, read in frame from the first base. This clone was observed once. The clone's antigen remains unknown. No qualities accompany the bases; no much larger clone lies one base away. Rearrangement joined TRBV9 to TRBJ2-1, with 9 junctional bases fitting TRBD2. The TCR originated in a young man in good health. Some clones in this sample may be carry-over from other donors' samples. The sample taken for sequencing was naive CD4+ T cells from PBMCs. In light of the paper, this sample's cell subset or site label describes: CD45RA+ positively selected. The encoded CDR3 is CASSRRLAGGPHEQFF. At the DNA level, the sequence is TGTGCCAGCAGCCGACGTCTGGCGGGAGGGCCTCACGAGCAGTTCTTC.